This record looks at one TCR beta chain sequence and its context. The antigen remains undetermined. The same CDR3 also results from other DNA sequences found in this sample. Naive CD8 cells lacked CD45RO and underwent positive selection for CCR7, leaving out terminally differentiated effector memory CD45RA+ cells. The assay was run at deep level. TCRdb's copy holds only in-frame clones and misses some; the assay was immunoSEQ multiplex PCR. The data contain about 1.9 million clones, just under 95% of them seen just once; the ten biggest clones take up around 1.7%. The sample comes from a study of shared clonotypes between healthy human individuals. Study-wide background: A couple of women and three men aged 18 to 49 made up the donors. Study-wide points: For sorted subsets, rarefaction showed incomplete sequencing despite large depth. The small donor group covered limited genetic and exposure diversity.

The germline V gene has CDR1 LNHDA and CDR2 SQIVND (reference sequence). There are 14 residues in the CDR3. V was trimmed by 1 base and J by 0 bases, leaving 7 bases between them. The receptor's source is a man aged 18 to 29 in good health. Some clones in this sample may be carry-over from other donors' samples. Sample: naive CD8+ T cells from PBMCs. The chain uses TRBV19 and TRBJ2-7, with TRBD1 as a possible D gene (5 bases). CDR3 region: CASSIAGRSYEQYF. The CDR3 DNA follows: TGTGCCAGTAGTATAGCAGGGCGCTCCTACGAGCAGTACTTC.